One and the same sample provided the 18 T cell receptor beta chains below, sequenced in a study of blood T cell repertoires in COVID-19. Clones were read by immunoSEQ multiplex PCR, and TCRdb kept only the in-frame ones, dropping some. Seen here are hundreds of thousands of clones, around 88% observed once, and the top ten hold 1.2%. Source material: PBMCs or T cells enriched from blood (not recorded which). The receptors stem from a woman aged 40 to 50 with acute COVID-19.

The gene calls are TRBV4-1 and TRBJ2-1, with 9 bases matching TRBD1. Germline trimming cut 1 base from V and 8 bases from J; bases unmatched to any gene: 6. The CDR3 totals 15 residues. Per germline, CDR1 MGHRA and CDR2 YSYEKL. CDR3 in amino acids: CASSQVGTGPDEQFF. The DNA of the CDR3 is TGCGCCAGCAGCCAAGTCGGGACAGGGCCAGATGAGCAGTTCTTC.

The gene calls are TRBV28 and TRBJ2-4; the match to TRBD1 covers 9 bases. From germline, CDR1 is MDHEN and CDR2 SYDVKM. This CDR3 is 15 amino acids long. V shed 4 bases and J 6 bases; nucleotides not matched to a gene: 7. The CDR3 coding sequence is TGTGCCAGCAGTTCGCGGACAGGGGTTTCAAACATTCAGTACTTC. This encodes CASSSRTGVSNIQYF.

The chain joins TRBV10-3 to TRBJ1-1; D uncertain. CDR1 and CDR2 (germline): ENHRY, SYGVKD. Trimming took off 9 bases at V and 1 base at J, with 6 bases between the two ends. The CDR3 sequence is 11 residues long. CDR3 amino acids: CAISGNTEAFF. The CDR3 DNA reads TGTGCCATTTCGGGGAACACTGAAGCTTTCTTT.

J is TRBJ1-2 and V is TRBV19; 7 bases line up with TRBD1. The junction had 26 bases not matched to a gene; V was cut back by 10 bases and J by 9 bases. Germline V gene sequence: CDR1 LNHDA, CDR2 SQIVND (reference sequence). This CDR3 is built from 17 residues. CDR3 in DNA: TGTGCCACCTCACAACGGAACAGGGGACACCCAACTATGCGCTACACCTTC. Amino acid sequence: CATSQRNRGHPTMRYTF.

In the case of this clone: A junction end diverges from the germline sequence, so it may reflect a read error. The chain joins TRBV18 to TRBJ2-7, with D perhaps TRBD1 (6 bases). CDR1 KGHSH and CDR2 LQKENI come from the germline V gene. The CDR3 is 14 residues long. This chain's CDR3 is CASSPQGQLYEQYF. In DNA form, the CDR3 reads TGTGCCAGCTCCCCACAGGGACAACTTTACGAGCAGTACTTC.

This rearrangement joins TRBV24-1 to TRBJ2-5; possibly TRBD1 for D (5 bases). The CDR3 contains 15 residues. V was clipped by 4 bases and J by 0 bases, with 11 bases between them. Germline V CDR1 and CDR2: KGHDR, SFDVKD. In DNA form, the CDR3 reads TGTGCCACCAGTGAAAATGCCAGGGACCAAGAGACCCAGTACTTC. It translates to CATSENARDQETQYF.

The CDR3 sequence is CASSRQPNQPQHF. In DNA, the CDR3 is TGTGCCAGCAGCCGACAGCCTAATCAGCCCCAGCATTTT. The chain combines TRBV2 with TRBJ1-5; a possible D gene is TRBD1 (5 bases). Trimming removed 6 bases from V and 4 bases from J, with 10 bases in between. The length of the CDR3 is 13 residues. The germline V gene encodes CDR1 SNHLY and CDR2 FYNNEI.

This chain connects TRBV6-5 to TRBJ1-1; D gene uncertain. This CDR3 contains 13 residues. Trimming left V 6 bases short and J 4 bases short, with 12 bases between. Germline V gene lookup returns CDR1 MNHEY and CDR2 SVGAGI. The CDR3 spells CASSGRVGTEAFF. CDR3 bases: TGTGCCAGCAGCGGGCGGGTGGGCACTGAAGCTTTCTTT.

The chain links TRBV4-1 to TRBJ1-1; tentatively, D is TRBD1 (6 bases). From germline, CDR1 is MGHRA and CDR2 YSYEKL. Between the trimmed V and J ends, which lost 2 bases and 1 base, there was a span of 11 bases. The CDR3 contains 15 residues. The CDR3 reads CASSQRDIGNTEAFF. CDR3 nucleotides: TGCGCCAGCAGCCAACGGGACATAGGGAACACTGAAGCTTTCTTT.

V is TRBV6-5 and J is TRBJ1-1; D is uncertain. Trimming removed 4 bases at V and 11 bases at J, with 17 bases between. The CDR3 is made up of 13 amino acids. Germline lookup yields CDR1 MNHEY and CDR2 SVGAGI. The CDR3 protein is CASSFRGVGYAFF. CDR3 coding DNA: TGTGCCAGCAGTTTTCGGGGTGTAGGGTACGCTTTCTTT.

The rearrangement uses TRBV29-1 and TRBJ1-1; 9 nucleotides agree with TRBD1. Germline V gene sequence: CDR1 SQVTM, CDR2 ANQGSEA. The CDR3 is 14 amino acids. This CDR3 is CSVTRTGANTEAFF. The CDR3 DNA reads as TGCAGTGTAACCCGGACAGGGGCGAACACTGAAGCTTTCTTT.

The chain is built from TRBV5-1 and TRBJ1-5, with a possible D match to TRBD1 (5 bases). CDR3 length equals 15 residues. Germline CDR1 and CDR2: SGHRS and YFSETQ. Trimming shortened V by 4 bases and J by 2 bases, and 13 bases separated the two germline ends. CDR3 coding DNA: TGCGCCAGCAGCGCAGGGATTTATGGCAATCAGCCCCAGCATTTT. It specifies CASSAGIYGNQPQHF. The full variable domain, completed using reference TRBV5-1 and TRBJ1-5, is KAGVTQTPRYLIKTRGQQVTLSCSPISGHRSVSWYQQTPGQGLQFLFEYFSETQRNKGNFPGRFSGRQFSNSRSEMNVSTLELGDSALYLCASSAGIYGNQPQHFGDGTRLSIL.

This rearrangement joins TRBV25-1 to TRBJ1-2, with D possibly matching TRBD1 (6 bases). Germline lookup yields CDR1 MGHDK and CDR2 SYGVNS. V was clipped by 6 bases and J by 8 bases, with 19 bases between them. The CDR3 covers 14 residues. CDR3 protein: CASSPEGGIRGYTF. CDR3 sequence (DNA): TGTGCCAGCAGCCCCGAGGGGGGGATAAGGGGCTACACCTTC.

The gene calls are TRBV28 and TRBJ1-1; 7 nucleotides line up with TRBD1. The germline V gene has CDR1 MDHEN and CDR2 SYDVKM. The CDR3 is 14 residues long. V gave up 8 bases and J gave up 3 bases; unmatched junction bases: 9. The CDR3 DNA is TGTGCCAGCCGACAGGGTTTGGAGTACACTGAAGCTTTCTTT. Protein sequence: CASRQGLEYTEAFF. The full variable domain, in which reference TRBV28 and TRBJ1-1 provide the parts outside the CDR3, is DVKVTQSSRYLVKRTGEKVFLECVQDMDHENMFWYRQDPGLGLRLIYFSYDVKMKEKGDIPEGYSVSREKKERFSLILESASTNQTSMYLCASRQGLEYTEAFFGQGTRLTVV.

This clone has only one observation. The rearrangement joins TRBV28 to TRBJ1-5, with 7 bases aligning to TRBD1. The CDR3 covers 13 residues. Germline CDR1 and CDR2: MDHEN and SYDVKM. The ends lost 6 bases at V and 9 bases at J; junction bases unmatched: 8. CDR3 bases: TGTGCCAGCAGCCCGGACAGGTCTGCGCCCCAGCATTTT. As protein: CASSPDRSAPQHF.

The rearrangement uses TRBV5-1 and TRBJ1-1; D may be TRBD1 (5 bases). V lost 4 bases and J 1 base, leaving 8 bases between the germline ends. CDR1 and CDR2 from the germline V gene are SGHRS and YFSETQ. This CDR3 is 13 amino acids long. CDR3 sequence: CASSAGQNTEAFF. CDR3 DNA sequence: TGCGCCAGCAGCGCCGGACAGAACACTGAAGCTTTCTTT.

This rearrangement joins TRBV6-8 to TRBJ2-7, with 11 bases lining up with TRBD2. The J segment lost 0 bases and the V segment lost 2 bases, leaving 9 bases of the junction unmatched. The CDR3 loop spans 18 amino acids. The germline V gene has CDR1 MNHGY and CDR2 SAAAGT. CDR3 DNA: TGTGCCAGCAGTTACGCGGTAGCGGGAGGGCGCTTCTCCTACGAGCAGTACGTC. It is translated as CASSYAVAGGRFSYEQYV.

The rearrangement joins TRBV5-5 to TRBJ1-2; D remains unclear. The germline gives CDR1 SGHKS, CDR2 YYEKEE (reference sequence). Trimming stripped 0 bases from V and 6 bases from J, with 9 bases between. The CDR3 covers 13 residues. The CDR3 protein is CASSLVGSNGYTF. The CDR3 DNA follows: TGTGCCAGCAGCTTGGTCGGGAGTAATGGCTACACCTTC. Together with reference TRBV5-5 and TRBJ1-2, the CDR3 gives the full variable domain: DAGVTQSPTHLIKTRGQQVTLRCSPISGHKSVSWYQQVLGQGPQFIFQYYEKEERGRGNFPDRFSARQFPNYSSELNVNALLLGDSALYLCASSLVGSNGYTFGSGTRLTVV.